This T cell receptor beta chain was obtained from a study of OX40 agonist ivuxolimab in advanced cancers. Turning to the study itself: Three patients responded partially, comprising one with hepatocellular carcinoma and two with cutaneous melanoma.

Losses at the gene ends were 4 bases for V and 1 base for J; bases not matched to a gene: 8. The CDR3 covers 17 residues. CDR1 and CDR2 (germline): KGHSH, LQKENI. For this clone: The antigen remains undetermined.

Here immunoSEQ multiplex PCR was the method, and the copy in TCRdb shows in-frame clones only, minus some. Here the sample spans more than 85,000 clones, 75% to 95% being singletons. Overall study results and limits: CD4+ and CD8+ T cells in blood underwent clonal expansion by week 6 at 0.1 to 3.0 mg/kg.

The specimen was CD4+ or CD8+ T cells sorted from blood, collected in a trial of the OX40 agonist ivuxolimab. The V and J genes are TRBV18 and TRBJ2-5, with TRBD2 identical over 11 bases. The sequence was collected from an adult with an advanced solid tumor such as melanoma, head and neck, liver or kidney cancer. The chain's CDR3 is CASSLLTSGKGQETQYF. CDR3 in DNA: TGTGCCAGCTCACTCCTGACTAGCGGGAAGGGCCAAGAGACCCAGTACTTC.